These 20 T cell receptor beta chains share one sample of origin, sequenced in a study of control samples from healthy donors and cancer patients. Repertoires were generated with immunoSEQ multiplex PCR, while TCRdb's copy carries only in-frame clones and drops some. The sample shows about 150,000 clones, around 95% of them seen only once. The sample was blood. These receptors were obtained from a woman between 40 and 50 years old in good health.

This rearrangement joins TRBV15 to TRBJ2-5, with D tentatively TRBD1 or TRBD2 (5 bases each). This CDR3 is 14 amino acids long. V lost 3 bases to trimming and J lost 1 base, with 9 bases between them. Germline V gene lookup returns CDR1 LNHNV and CDR2 YYDKDF (reference sequence). CDR3 in DNA: TGTGCCACCAGCAGCGGGGCCAGCCAAGAGACCCAGTACTTC. Its translation is CATSSGASQETQYF.

A word on this clone: Different DNA sequences within this sample yield the same CDR3. The chain uses TRBV3-1 (or the pseudogene TRBV3-2) and TRBJ2-7; no definite D call. The CDR3 is made up of 14 amino acids. The germline gives CDR1 LGHDT, CDR2 YNNKEL (reference sequence). V lost 0 bases to trimming and J lost 0 bases, with 6 bases between them. This chain's CDR3 is CASSQDRHSYEQYF. The CDR3 DNA reads TGTGCCAGCAGCCAAGACCGGCACTCCTACGAGCAGTACTTC.

J is TRBJ1-5 and V is TRBV14; possibly TRBD1 for D (5 bases). The CDR3 totals 13 residues. Germline V gene data show CDR1 as SGHDN and CDR2 as FVKESK. Trimming shortened V by 5 bases and J by 4 bases, and 9 bases separated the two germline ends. Here the CDR3 DNA reads TGTGCCAGCAGCGATGGGGGGAATCAGCCCCAGCATTTT. Translation gives CASSDGGNQPQHF.

The DNA of the CDR3 is TGTGCCAGTAGTATCACGGGGGATGGTCTAGACGAGCAGTACTTC. This gives the protein CASSITGDGLDEQYF. The chain uses TRBV19 and TRBJ2-7; a weak D match, TRBD2 (6 bases). The CDR3 sequence is 15 residues long. V shed 3 bases and J shed 5 bases, with 17 bases lying between them. Germline CDR1 reads LNHDA; CDR2 reads SQIVND (reference sequence).

The J gene is TRBJ1-3, the V gene TRBV20-1; D is uncertain. This CDR3 contains 16 residues. Trimming left V 3 bases short and J 0 bases short, with 15 bases between. Germline values: CDR1 DFQATT, CDR2 SNEGSKA (reference sequence). CDR3 in DNA: TGCAGTGCTAGTCAGCCTGCCGGTAACTCTGGAAACACCATATATTTT. It is translated as CSASQPAGNSGNTIYF.

The genes are TRBV6-5 and TRBJ2-1; perhaps D is TRBD1 or TRBD2 (6 bases each). V was pared by 7 bases and J by 9 bases, with 22 bases between. The CDR3 is 15 amino acids. Per the germline V gene, CDR1 is MNHEY and CDR2 is SVGAGI. CDR3 nucleotide sequence: TGTGCCAGCACGCCCGGGGGTGTCGGGACAATTGAGCAGTTCTTC. This translates into CASTPGGVGTIEQFF.

The chain carries TRBV29-1 and TRBJ2-7; D gene unclear. The germline V gene has CDR1 SQVTM and CDR2 ANQGSEA. The CDR3 is made up of 12 amino acids. V gave up 5 bases and J gave up 1 base, with 9 bases separating them. Here the CDR3 reads CSVSPSSYEQYF. CDR3 nucleotides: TGCAGCGTTAGTCCTAGTTCCTACGAGCAGTACTTC.

J is TRBJ2-1 and V is TRBV5-8; 7 nucleotides align to TRBD2. V shed 5 bases, J shed 4 bases, and the junction held 9 bases outside the gene matches. Germline assignment: CDR1 SGHTS and CDR2 YDEGEE. The CDR3 contains 15 residues. The CDR3 sequence is CASRRKGGSYNEQFF. The DNA of the CDR3 is TGTGCCAGCAGACGAAAGGGAGGGTCTTACAATGAGCAGTTCTTC.

The CDR3: CASSPANSGNTIYF. The DNA for the CDR3 is TGTGCCAGCAGTCCCGCGAACTCTGGAAACACCATATATTTT. This chain joins TRBV6-5 and TRBJ1-3; D not resolved. The CDR3 sequence is 14 residues long. Trimming took 5 bases from V and 0 from J, leaving 8 bases between them. In germline, CDR1 is MNHEY, CDR2 SVGAGI.

V and J are TRBV4-2 and TRBJ1-1; D is unclear. V dropped 2 bases and J dropped 4 bases, with 11 bases sitting between them. The germline gives CDR1 LGHNA, CDR2 YNFKEQ. This CDR3 comprises 14 residues. CDR3 in DNA: TGTGCCAGCAGCCAAACTGGCATTGGCACTGAAGCTTTCTTT. Translating it yields CASSQTGIGTEAFF.

This chain connects TRBV24-1 to TRBJ2-7; 10 bases are shared with TRBD2. The CDR3 totals 17 residues. CDR1 is KGHDR, CDR2 SFDVKD, per germline. V dropped 1 base and J dropped 2; count of bases not matched to a gene: 7. The CDR3 is CATSDLWGLAKPYEQYF. In DNA, the CDR3 is TGTGCCACCAGTGATTTATGGGGACTAGCGAAGCCCTACGAGCAGTACTTC.

The table lists this clone with a count of one. The chain has TRBV30 and TRBJ1-3; TRBD1 aligns across 7 bases. CDR1 is GTSNPN, CDR2 SVGIG, per germline (reference sequence). The V gene end was trimmed by 3 bases and the J gene end by 3 bases; junction bases not matched to a gene: 5. The length of the CDR3 is 14 residues. The CDR3 bases are TGTGCCTGGAGAGCAGGGGGAGATGGAAACACCATATATTTT. It codes for CAWRAGGDGNTIYF.

The chain recombines TRBV6-2 or TRBV6-3 with TRBJ2-4, with 13 bases identical to TRBD2. J gave up 0 bases and V 6 bases, and 8 bases lay outside the gene matches. This CDR3 comprises 18 residues. The germline V gene has CDR1 MNHEY and CDR2 SVGEGT. CDR3 protein: CASSPGLAGELAKNIQYF. In DNA, the CDR3 is TGTGCCAGCAGCCCCGGACTAGCGGGGGAACTAGCCAAAAACATTCAGTACTTC.

This chain links TRBV7-2 with TRBJ1-6; 8 nucleotides align to TRBD1. The CDR3 runs to 16 residues. In germline, CDR1 is SGHTA, CDR2 FQGNSA. V lost 1 base to trimming and J lost 10 bases; unmatched junction nucleotides: 9. CDR3 amino acids: CASSLEPGGAGSPLHF. CDR3 DNA sequence: TGTGCCAGCAGCTTAGAACCAGGGGGCGCGGGCTCACCCCTCCACTTT.

The V and J genes are TRBV5-8 and TRBJ1-2, with D tentatively TRBD1 (6 bases). Germline values: CDR1 SGHTS, CDR2 YDEGEE. The CDR3 consists of 14 residues. V was trimmed by 2 bases and J by 8 bases, leaving 16 bases between them. CDR3 sequence reads: CASSFLDRPGGYTF. For the CDR3, the DNA is TGTGCCAGCAGCTTTCTTGACAGGCCGGGGGGCTACACCTTC.

The V and J genes are TRBV7-9 and TRBJ1-3, with 10 bases that match TRBD1. The length of the CDR3 is 16 residues. Germline V CDR1 and CDR2: SEHNR, FQNEAQ (reference sequence). V shed 1 base, J shed 0 bases, and the junction held 0 bases outside the gene matches. The CDR3 loop reads CASSLGQGASGNTIYF. CDR3 bases: TGTGCCAGCAGCTTAGGACAGGGGGCCTCTGGAAACACCATATATTTT.

CDR3 amino acids: CASSLVGWEYLRQYF. Written as DNA, the CDR3 is TGTGCCAGCAGCTTAGTGGGATGGGAGTATTTAAGGCAGTACTTC. The chain uses TRBV7-2 and TRBJ2-7, with a weak D call TRBD2 (5 bases). CDR1 is SGHTA and CDR2 is FQGNSA in the germline V gene. Trimming took 1 base from V and 9 from J, leaving 19 bases between them. The CDR3 has 15 amino acids.

This sequence joins TRBV7-2 and TRBJ2-7; D not certain. V lost 1 base, J lost 7 bases, and 11 bases lay in between. The CDR3 has 13 residues. The germline V gene has CDR1 SGHTA and CDR2 FQGNSA. This chain's CDR3 is CASSLGVVREQYF. In DNA, the CDR3 is TGTGCCAGCAGCTTAGGGGTCGTCAGGGAGCAGTACTTC.

This sequence joins TRBV19 and TRBJ1-3; D remains ambiguous. CDR1 and CDR2 from the germline V gene are LNHDA and SQIVND (reference sequence). The CDR3 extends over 15 amino acids. V was shortened by 3 bases and J by 4 bases, with 13 bases between the two germline ends. CDR3: CASSMVPLRGNTIYF. The CDR3, as DNA: TGTGCCAGTAGTATGGTACCTCTCAGAGGAAACACCATATATTTT.

The chain employs TRBV7-9 and TRBJ1-1, with D hard to call. Germline CDR1 reads SEHNR; CDR2 reads FQNEAQ (reference sequence). Deletions cut 3 bases from V and 0 bases from J, with 8 bases between. This CDR3 comprises 14 residues. The CDR3 spells CASSLEWLNTEAFF. The CDR3 region has the DNA TGTGCCAGCAGCTTGGAGTGGTTGAACACTGAAGCTTTCTTT.